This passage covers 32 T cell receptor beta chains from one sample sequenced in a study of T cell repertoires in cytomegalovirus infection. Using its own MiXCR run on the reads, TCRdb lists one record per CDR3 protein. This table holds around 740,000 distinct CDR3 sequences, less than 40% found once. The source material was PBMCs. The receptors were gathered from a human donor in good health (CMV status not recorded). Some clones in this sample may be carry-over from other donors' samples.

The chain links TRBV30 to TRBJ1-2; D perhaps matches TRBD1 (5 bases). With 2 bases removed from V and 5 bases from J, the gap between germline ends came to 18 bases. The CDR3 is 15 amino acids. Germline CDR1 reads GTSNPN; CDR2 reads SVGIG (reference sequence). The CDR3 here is CAWSSIRDVGYGYTF. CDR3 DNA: TGTGCCTGGAGTTCAATCAGGGATGTTGGGTATGGCTACACCTTC.

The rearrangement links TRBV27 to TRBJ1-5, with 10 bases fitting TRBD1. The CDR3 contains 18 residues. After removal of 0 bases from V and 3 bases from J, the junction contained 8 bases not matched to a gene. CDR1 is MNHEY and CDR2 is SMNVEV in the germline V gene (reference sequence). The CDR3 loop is CASSLSGTGAVVNQPQHF. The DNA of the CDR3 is TGTGCCAGCAGTTTATCTGGGACAGGGGCTGTTGTCAATCAGCCCCAGCATTTT.

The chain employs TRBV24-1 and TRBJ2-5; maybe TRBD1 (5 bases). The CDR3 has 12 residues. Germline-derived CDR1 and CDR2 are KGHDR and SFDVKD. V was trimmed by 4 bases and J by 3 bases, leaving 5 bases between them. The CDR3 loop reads CATSDREETQYF. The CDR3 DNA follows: TGTGCCACCAGTGACAGGGAAGAGACCCAGTACTTC.

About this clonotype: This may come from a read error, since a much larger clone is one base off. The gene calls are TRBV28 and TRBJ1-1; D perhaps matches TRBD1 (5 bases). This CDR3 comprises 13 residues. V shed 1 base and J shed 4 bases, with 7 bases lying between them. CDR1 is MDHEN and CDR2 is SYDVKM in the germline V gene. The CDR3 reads CASSLSGTTEAFF. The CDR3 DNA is TGTGCCAGCAGTTTATCGGGGACCACTGAAGCTTTCTTT.

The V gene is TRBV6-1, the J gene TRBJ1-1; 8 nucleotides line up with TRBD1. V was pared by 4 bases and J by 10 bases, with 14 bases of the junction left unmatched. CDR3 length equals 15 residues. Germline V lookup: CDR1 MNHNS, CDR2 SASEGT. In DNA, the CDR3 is TGTGCCAGCAGTGGGCTAAATGACAGGGGTGGTAGAGCTTTCTTT. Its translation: CASSGLNDRGGRAFF.

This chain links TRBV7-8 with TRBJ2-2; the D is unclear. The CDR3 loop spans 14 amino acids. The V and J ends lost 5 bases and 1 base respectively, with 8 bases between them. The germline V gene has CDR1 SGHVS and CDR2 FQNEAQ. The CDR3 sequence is CASSPTLNTGELFF. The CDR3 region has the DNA TGTGCCAGCAGCCCTACCCTGAACACCGGGGAGCTGTTTTTT.

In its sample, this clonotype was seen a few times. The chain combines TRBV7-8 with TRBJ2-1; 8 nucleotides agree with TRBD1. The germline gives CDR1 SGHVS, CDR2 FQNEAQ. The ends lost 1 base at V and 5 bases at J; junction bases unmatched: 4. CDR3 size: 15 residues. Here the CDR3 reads CASSLGTGLNNEQFF. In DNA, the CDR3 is TGTGCCAGCAGCTTAGGGACAGGGCTAAACAATGAGCAGTTCTTC.

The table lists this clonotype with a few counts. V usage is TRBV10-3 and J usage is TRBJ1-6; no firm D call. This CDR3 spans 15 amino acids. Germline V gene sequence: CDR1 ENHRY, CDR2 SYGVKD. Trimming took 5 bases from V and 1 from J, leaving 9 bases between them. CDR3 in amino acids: CAISLGGSYNSPLHF. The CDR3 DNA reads TGTGCCATCAGTCTGGGTGGTTCCTATAATTCACCCCTCCACTTT.

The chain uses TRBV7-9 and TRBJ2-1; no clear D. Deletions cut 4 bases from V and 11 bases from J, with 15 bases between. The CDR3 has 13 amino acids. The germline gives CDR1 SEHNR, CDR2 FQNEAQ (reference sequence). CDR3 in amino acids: CASSSVDWVKQFF. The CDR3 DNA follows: TGTGCCAGCAGCTCCGTTGACTGGGTAAAGCAGTTCTTC.

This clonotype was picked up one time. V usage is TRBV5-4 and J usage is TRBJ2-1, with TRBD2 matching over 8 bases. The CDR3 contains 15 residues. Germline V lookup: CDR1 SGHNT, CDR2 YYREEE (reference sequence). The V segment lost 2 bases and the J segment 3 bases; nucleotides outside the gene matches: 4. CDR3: CASSFRSGSYNEQFF. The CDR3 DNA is TGTGCCAGCAGCTTTCGGAGCGGGAGCTACAATGAGCAGTTCTTC.

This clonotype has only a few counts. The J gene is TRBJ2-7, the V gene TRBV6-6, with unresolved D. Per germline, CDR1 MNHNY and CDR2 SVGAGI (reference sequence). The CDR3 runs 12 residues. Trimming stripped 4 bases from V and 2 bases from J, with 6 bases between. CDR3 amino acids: CASSSPTYEQYF. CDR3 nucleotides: TGTGCCAGCAGTTCTCCTACCTACGAGCAGTACTTC.

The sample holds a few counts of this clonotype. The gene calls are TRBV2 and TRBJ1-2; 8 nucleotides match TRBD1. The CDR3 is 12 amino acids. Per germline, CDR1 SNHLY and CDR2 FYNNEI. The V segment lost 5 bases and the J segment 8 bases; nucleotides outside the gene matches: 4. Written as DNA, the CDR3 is TGTGCCAGCAGTACAGGGGGTCGAGGCTACACCTTC. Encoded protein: CASSTGGRGYTF.

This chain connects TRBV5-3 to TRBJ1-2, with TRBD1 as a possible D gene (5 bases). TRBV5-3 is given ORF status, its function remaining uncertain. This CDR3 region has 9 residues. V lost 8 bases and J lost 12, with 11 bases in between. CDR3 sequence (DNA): TGTGCCAGCGGGACGGGTAACACCTTC. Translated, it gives CASGTGNTF.

The CDR3: CASSLFRGPYEQYF. The CDR3 DNA is TGTGCCAGCAGTTTGTTTAGGGGACCCTACGAGCAGTACTTC. The V gene is TRBV12-3 or TRBV12-4, the J gene TRBJ2-7; either TRBD1 or TRBD2 may supply D (5 bases each). The V end was cut by 3 bases, the J end by 2 bases, with 11 bases between. The CDR3 length is 14 residues.

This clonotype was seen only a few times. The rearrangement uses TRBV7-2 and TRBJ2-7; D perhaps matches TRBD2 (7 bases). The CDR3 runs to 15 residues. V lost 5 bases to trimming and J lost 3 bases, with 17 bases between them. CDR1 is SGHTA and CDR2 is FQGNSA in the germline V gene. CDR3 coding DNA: TGTGCCAGCAGCAGCCCCCGGGGGGCCTACTACGAGCAGTACTTC. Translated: CASSSPRGAYYEQYF.

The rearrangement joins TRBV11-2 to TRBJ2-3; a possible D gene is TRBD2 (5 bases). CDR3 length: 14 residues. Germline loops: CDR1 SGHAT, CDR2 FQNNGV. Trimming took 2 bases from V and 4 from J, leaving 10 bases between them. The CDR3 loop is CASSLSPEADTQYF. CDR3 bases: TGTGCCAGCAGCTTATCTCCGGAGGCAGATACGCAGTATTTT.

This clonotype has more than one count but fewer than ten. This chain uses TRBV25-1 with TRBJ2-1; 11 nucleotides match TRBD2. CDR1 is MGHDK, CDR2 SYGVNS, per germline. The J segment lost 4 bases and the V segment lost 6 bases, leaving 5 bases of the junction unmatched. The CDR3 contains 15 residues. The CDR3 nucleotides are TGTGCCAGCAGCGCGGGACTAGCGGTTTACAATGAGCAGTTCTTC. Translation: CASSAGLAVYNEQFF.

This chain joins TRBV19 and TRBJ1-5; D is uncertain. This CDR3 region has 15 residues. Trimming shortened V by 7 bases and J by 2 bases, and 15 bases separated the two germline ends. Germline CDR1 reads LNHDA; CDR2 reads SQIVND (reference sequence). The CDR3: CASIMAGMGNQPQHF. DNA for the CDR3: TGTGCCAGTATTATGGCCGGGATGGGCAATCAGCCCCAGCATTTT.

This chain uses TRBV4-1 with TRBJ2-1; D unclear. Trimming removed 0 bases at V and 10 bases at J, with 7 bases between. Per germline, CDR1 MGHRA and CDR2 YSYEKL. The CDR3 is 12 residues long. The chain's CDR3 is CASSQDIREQFF. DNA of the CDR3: TGCGCCAGCAGCCAAGATATAAGGGAGCAGTTCTTC.

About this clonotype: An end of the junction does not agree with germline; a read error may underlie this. The CDR3, as DNA: TGTGCCAGCAGCTTAGCCAGGGTTCAGCCCCAGCAGTTT. It specifies CASSLARVQPQQF. This rearrangement joins TRBV7-2 to TRBJ1-5; maybe TRBD1 (5 bases). Germline V lookup: CDR1 SGHTA, CDR2 FQGNSA. The length of the CDR3 is 13 residues.

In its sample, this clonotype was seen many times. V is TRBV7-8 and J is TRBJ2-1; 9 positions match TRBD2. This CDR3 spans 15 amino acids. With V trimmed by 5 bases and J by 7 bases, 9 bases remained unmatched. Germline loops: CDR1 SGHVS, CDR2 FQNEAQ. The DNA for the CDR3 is TGTGCCAGCAGCATGGCGGGAGGGCCAGTAAATGAGCAGTTCTTC. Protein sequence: CASSMAGGPVNEQFF.

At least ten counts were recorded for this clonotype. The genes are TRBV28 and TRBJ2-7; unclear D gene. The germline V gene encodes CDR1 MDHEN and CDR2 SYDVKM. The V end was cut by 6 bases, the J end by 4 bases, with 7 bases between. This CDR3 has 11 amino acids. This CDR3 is CASSLGYEQYF. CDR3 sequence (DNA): TGTGCCAGCAGCTTAGGATACGAGCAGTACTTC.

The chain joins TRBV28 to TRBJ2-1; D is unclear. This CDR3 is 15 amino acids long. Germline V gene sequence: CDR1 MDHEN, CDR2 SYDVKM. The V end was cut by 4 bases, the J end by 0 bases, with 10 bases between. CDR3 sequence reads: CASSWAQSSYNEQFF. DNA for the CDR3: TGTGCCAGCAGTTGGGCCCAGAGCTCCTACAATGAGCAGTTCTTC.

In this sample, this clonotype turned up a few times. The CDR3 DNA follows: TGTGCCAGCAAGCCGACAGTCGCCAATCAGCCCCAGCATTTT. It translates to CASKPTVANQPQHF. The gene calls are TRBV28 and TRBJ1-5, with TRBD1 as a possible D gene (5 bases). There are 14 residues in the CDR3. CDR1 and CDR2 (germline): MDHEN, SYDVKM. V lost 7 bases to trimming and J lost 3 bases, with 13 bases between them.

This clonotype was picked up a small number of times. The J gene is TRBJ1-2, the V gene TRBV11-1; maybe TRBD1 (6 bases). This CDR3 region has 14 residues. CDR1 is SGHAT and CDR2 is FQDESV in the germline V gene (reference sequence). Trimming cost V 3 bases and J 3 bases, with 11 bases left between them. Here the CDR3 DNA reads TGTGCCAGCAGCTTTTCGACAGGCCACTATGGCTACACCTTC. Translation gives CASSFSTGHYGYTF.

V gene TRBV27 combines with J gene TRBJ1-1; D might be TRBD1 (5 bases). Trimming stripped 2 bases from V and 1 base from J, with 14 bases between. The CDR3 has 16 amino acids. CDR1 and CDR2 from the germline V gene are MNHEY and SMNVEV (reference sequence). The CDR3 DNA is TGTGCCAGCAGTTTAAATGGGGGGAGAAAGAACACTGAAGCTTTCTTT. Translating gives CASSLNGGRKNTEAFF.

The CDR3 spells CASSQGGAGQPQHF. Written as DNA, the CDR3 is TGTGCCAGCAGCCAAGGGGGAGCAGGGCAGCCCCAGCATTTT. The V and J genes are TRBV4-2 and TRBJ1-5, with a tentative D call TRBD1 (5 bases). Deletions cut 1 base from V and 7 bases from J, with 11 bases between. This CDR3 has 14 residues. Germline lookup yields CDR1 LGHNA and CDR2 YNFKEQ.

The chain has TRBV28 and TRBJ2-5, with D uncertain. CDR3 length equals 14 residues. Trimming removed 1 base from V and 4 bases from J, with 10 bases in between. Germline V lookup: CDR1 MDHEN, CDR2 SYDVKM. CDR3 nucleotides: TGTGCCAGCAGTTTATTTTGGGAAAGAGAGACCCAGTACTTC. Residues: CASSLFWERETQYF.

CDR3 nucleotides: TGTGCCAGCAGTGTAGGGGGCGTAGCTTTCTTT. Translating gives CASSVGGVAFF. The V and J genes are TRBV28 and TRBJ1-1, with 7 nucleotides matching TRBD1. The J segment lost 10 bases and the V segment lost 5 bases, leaving 4 bases of the junction unmatched. The CDR3 runs 11 residues. Germline lookup yields CDR1 MDHEN and CDR2 SYDVKM. Filled out from reference TRBV28 and TRBJ1-1, the complete variable domain reads DVKVTQSSRYLVKRTGEKVFLECVQDMDHENMFWYRQDPGLGLRLIYFSYDVKMKEKGDIPEGYSVSREKKERFSLILESASTNQTSMYLCASSVGGVAFFGQGTRLTVV.

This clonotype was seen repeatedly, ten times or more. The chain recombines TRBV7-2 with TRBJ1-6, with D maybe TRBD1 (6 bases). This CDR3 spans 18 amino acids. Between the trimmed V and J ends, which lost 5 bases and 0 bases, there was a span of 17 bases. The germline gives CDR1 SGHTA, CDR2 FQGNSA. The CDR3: CASSTDVRGHSYNSPLHF. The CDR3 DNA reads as TGTGCCAGCAGCACAGACGTACGGGGACACTCCTATAATTCACCCCTCCACTTT.

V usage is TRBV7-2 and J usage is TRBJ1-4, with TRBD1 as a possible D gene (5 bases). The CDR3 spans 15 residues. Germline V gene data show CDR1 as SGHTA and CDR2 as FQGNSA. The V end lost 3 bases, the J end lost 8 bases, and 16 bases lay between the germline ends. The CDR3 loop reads CASSFVSRVSEKLFF. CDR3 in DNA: TGTGCCAGCAGCTTCGTTTCCAGGGTGAGCGAAAAACTGTTTTTT.

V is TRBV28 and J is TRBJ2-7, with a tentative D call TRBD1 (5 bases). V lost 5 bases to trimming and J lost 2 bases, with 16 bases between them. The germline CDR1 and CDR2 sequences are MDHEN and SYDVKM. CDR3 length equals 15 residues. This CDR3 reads CASSPTSRVPYEQYF. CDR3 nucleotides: TGTGCCAGCAGTCCAACCTCCAGGGTCCCCTACGAGCAGTACTTC.